This T cell receptor (beta chain) was identified in a study of blood T cell repertoires in COVID-19 (dated by TCRdb to 2020 to 2022). For the wider study: Samples from collaborators originated in the United States, Italy and Spain and spanned both the acute and convalescent phases of COVID-19. The prospective study material was composed of cDNA or gDNA derived from T cells, B-cell-depleted T cells, or PBMCs. The dataset comprised deeply sampled blood TCRbeta repertoires from subjects exposed to, actively infected with, or recovered from COVID-19. A freely available public database, intended as a resource for researchers studying the immune response to SARS-CoV-2, is where the repertoires were released. Samples came from the ongoing ImmuneRACE study (first 160 participants) plus 1,254 subjects from 6 global collaborators. The sample metadata nearly always contained a de-identified subject ID, COVID-19 status, age in years and sex. Where HLA class I and class II types were available, the types were taken from metadata supplied by the sample provider, not from assay-based typing.

TCRbeta CDR3 regions were amplified from genomic DNA by means of the immunoSEQ Assay, a bias-controlled multiplex PCR. Processing in the source paper ran as follows. Within the assay, amplification of reference gene primers was used to estimate how many nucleated cells each sample contained. To quantify the absolute abundance of each unique TCRbeta CDR3 rearrangement, sequence reads were collapsed and filtered. For each sample, productive Simpson clonality was calculated as the square root of Simpson's diversity index across productive rearrangements. TCRdb provides this immuneACCESS table in a form limited to in-frame rearrangements. Some clones are lacking; in checked studies, under half of them reflect an unresolved V gene, and why the rest are absent is not known. The V and J calls and the clone size are those of that table, but D and trimming were determined from the DNA. Counted in this sample were 390,000 or so clones; about 90% of them appeared once. Of the sample, around 3% is held by the ten largest clones.

General findings and caveats noted by the study authors: The amount of clinical and demographic metadata varied by source and participant and was provided uncurated.

The germline V gene specifies SGDLS as CDR1 and YYNGEE as CDR2. The germline ends are 8 bases apart after V is trimmed by 2 bases and J by 0 bases. Inclusive of the bounding cysteine and phenylalanine, the CDR3 is 14 residues long. Here the CDR3 DNA is all that survives: 42 bases in frame from base 1. In Seattle, one collaborating source enrolled patients while the infection was active and tracked those patients longitudinally over the course of disease. Whole blood was collected in K2EDTA tubes by collaborating institutions according to the institutions' own protocols. For TCRbeta analysis, collaborator samples were shipped as frozen whole blood, as isolated PBMCs, or as DNA extracted from either sample type. Worth noting for this clone: This receptor's antigen is unknown. No much larger clone exists at a distance of one base, and base qualities are not known.

The TCR sequence derives from a woman aged 25 to 45 with COVID-19, enrolled during active disease. Recombination connected TRBV9 to TRBJ2-5; TRBD2 might be the D gene, on 5 matching bases. Sequencing was performed on peripheral blood. For the CDR3, the sequence is CASSVGGYQETQYF. Read as DNA, the sequence is TGTGCCAGCAGCGTGGGCGGGTACCAAGAGACCCAGTACTTC.